Listed below are T cell receptor beta chains from one sample, sequenced in a study of shared clonotypes between healthy human individuals. Produced via immunoSEQ multiplex PCR; TCRdb's table is partial and in-frame only. Of 1.5 million to 2.5 million clones in the sample, approximately 94% were seen once. The material sequenced was naive CD8+ T cells sorted from blood. These receptors came from a man aged 18 to 30 in good health. Both conserved end residues are part of each CDR3. Each record gives: J gene, CDR3 length, V gene, CDR3 protein.

>TRBJ1-5|18|TRBV27
CASSFFHEAGLIAQPQHF
>TRBJ2-1|15|TRBV11-2
CASTLGLAIYNEQFF
>TRBJ2-7|15|TRBV27
CASSLQQGGNYEQYF
>TRBJ2-1|15|TRBV2
CASTHAAGGLNEQFF
>TRBJ2-7|14|TRBV30
CAWSSKGLSYEQYF
>TRBJ2-7|16|TRBV28
CASSSPDSNLSYEQYF
>TRBJ1-2|13|TRBV27
CASRPSPGEGYTF
>TRBJ2-7|15|TRBV4-1
CASSQGYGSSYEQYF
>TRBJ2-2|14|TRBV4-3
CASSQDQGTGELFF
>TRBJ2-7|15|TRBV5-4
CASSQGTSGAYEQYF
>TRBJ1-3|14|TRBV7-2
CASSFFSSGNTIYF
>TRBJ2-3|15|TRBV4-1
CASGFERGRADTQYF
>TRBJ2-5|16|TRBV7-9
CASNKGLAEYQETQYF
>TRBJ2-7|14|TRBV4-1
CAILLDPGSYEQYF
>TRBJ2-2|18|TRBV10-3
CAISDGIGGGIIDGELFF
>TRBJ2-7|15|TRBV12-5
CASGSSQRGPHEQYF